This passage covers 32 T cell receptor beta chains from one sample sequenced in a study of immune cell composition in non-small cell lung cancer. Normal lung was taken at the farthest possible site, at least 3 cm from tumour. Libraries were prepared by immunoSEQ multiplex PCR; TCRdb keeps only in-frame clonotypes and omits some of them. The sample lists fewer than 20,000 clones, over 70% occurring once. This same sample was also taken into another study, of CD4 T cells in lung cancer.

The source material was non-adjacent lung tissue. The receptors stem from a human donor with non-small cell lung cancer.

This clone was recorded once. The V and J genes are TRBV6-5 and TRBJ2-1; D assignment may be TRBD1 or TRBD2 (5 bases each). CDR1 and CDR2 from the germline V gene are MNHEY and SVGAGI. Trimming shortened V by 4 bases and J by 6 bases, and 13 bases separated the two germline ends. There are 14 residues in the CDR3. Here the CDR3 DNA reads TGTGCCAGCAGTTGGGGGACCTTCTCCAATGAGCAGTTCTTC. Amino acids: CASSWGTFSNEQFF.

As DNA, the CDR3 is TGTGCCAGCAGTTTCATCTGGCGGGGGGGTCAGCTGGGGGCCAACGTCCTGACTTTC. It is translated as CASSFIWRGGQLGANVLTF. J is TRBJ2-6 and V is TRBV27, with 9 nucleotides matching TRBD2. CDR1 and CDR2 (germline): MNHEY, SMNVEV (reference sequence). Trimming removed 3 bases from V and 4 bases from J; junction bases left unmatched: 13. The CDR3 loop spans 19 amino acids.

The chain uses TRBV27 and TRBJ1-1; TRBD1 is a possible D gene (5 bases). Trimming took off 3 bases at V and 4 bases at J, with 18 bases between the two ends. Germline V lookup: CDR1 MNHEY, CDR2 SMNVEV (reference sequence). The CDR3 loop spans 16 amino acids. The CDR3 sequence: CASSFLPGSGRTEAFF. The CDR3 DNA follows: TGTGCCAGCAGTTTCTTACCAGGGTCGGGGCGCACTGAAGCTTTCTTT.

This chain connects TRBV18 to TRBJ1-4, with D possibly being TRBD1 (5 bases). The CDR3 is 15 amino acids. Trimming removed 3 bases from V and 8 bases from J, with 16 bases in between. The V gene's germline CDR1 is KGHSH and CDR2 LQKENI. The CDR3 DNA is TGTGCCAGCTCACCGTTCTTGGGGCGCGGGGAAAAACTGTTTTTT. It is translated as CASSPFLGRGEKLFF.

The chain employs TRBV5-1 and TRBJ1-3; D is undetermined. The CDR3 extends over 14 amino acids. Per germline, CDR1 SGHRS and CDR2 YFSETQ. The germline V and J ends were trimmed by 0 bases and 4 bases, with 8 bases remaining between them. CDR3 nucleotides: TGCGCCAGCAGCTTGGGGGCAGTCGGAAACACCATATATTTT. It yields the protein CASSLGAVGNTIYF.

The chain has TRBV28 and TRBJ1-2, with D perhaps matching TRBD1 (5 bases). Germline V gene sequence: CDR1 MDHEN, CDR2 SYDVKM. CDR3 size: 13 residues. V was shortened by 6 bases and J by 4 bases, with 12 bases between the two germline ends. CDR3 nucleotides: TGTGCCAGCAGCACGGGACGGAGCTATGGCTACACCTTC. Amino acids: CASSTGRSYGYTF.

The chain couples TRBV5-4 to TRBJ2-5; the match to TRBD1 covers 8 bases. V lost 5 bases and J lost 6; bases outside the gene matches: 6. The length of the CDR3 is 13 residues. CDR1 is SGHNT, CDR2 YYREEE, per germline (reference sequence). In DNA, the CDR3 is TGTGCCAGCAGTTACAGGGGGGACAAGACCCAGTACTTC. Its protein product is CASSYRGDKTQYF.

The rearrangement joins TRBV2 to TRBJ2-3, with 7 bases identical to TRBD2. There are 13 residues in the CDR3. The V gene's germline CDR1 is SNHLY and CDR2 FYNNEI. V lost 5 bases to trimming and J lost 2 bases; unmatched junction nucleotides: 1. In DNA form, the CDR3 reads TGTGCCAGCAGTCGGGACTACACAGATACGCAGTATTTT. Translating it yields CASSRDYTDTQYF.

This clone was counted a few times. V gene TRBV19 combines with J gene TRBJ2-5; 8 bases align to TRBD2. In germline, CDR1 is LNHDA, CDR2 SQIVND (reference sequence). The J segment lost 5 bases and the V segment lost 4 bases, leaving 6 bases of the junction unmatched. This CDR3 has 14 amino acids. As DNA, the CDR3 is TGTGCCAGTAGTACAGCGGGAGTTGGGGAGACCCAGTACTTC. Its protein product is CASSTAGVGETQYF.

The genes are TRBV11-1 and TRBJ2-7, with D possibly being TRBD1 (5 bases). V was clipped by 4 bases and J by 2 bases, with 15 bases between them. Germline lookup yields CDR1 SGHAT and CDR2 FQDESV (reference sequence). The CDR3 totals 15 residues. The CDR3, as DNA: TGTGCCAGCAGCTCGGACACCCTAATGCCCTACGAGCAGTACTTC. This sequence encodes CASSSDTLMPYEQYF.

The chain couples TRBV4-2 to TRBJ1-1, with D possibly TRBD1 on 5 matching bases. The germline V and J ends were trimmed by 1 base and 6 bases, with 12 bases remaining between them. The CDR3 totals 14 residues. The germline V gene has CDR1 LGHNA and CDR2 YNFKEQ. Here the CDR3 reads CASSQVRGGAEAFF. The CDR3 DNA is TGTGCCAGCAGCCAAGTGAGGGGTGGAGCTGAAGCTTTCTTT.

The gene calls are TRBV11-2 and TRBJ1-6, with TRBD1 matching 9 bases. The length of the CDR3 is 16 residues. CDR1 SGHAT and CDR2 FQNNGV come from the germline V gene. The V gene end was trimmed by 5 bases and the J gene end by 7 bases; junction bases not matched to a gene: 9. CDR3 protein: CASSLTRTGANSPLHF. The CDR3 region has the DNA TGTGCCAGCAGCCTGACCAGGACAGGGGCAAATTCACCCCTCCACTTT.

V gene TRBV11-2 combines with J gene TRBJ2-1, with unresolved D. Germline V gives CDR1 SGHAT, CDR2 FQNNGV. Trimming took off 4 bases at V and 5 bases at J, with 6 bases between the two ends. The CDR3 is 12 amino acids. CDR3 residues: CASSSLHNEQFF. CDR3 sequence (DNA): TGTGCCAGCAGCTCCCTGCACAATGAGCAGTTCTTC.

The CDR3 coding sequence is TGCAGCGCTGGACTGGGCGCCGGGGAGCTGTTTTTT. This gives the protein CSAGLGAGELFF. The chain uses TRBV29-1 and TRBJ2-2, with TRBD2 as a possible D gene (5 bases). CDR1 and CDR2 (germline): SQVTM, ANQGSEA. This CDR3 region has 12 residues. V was shortened by 7 bases and J by 6 bases, with 12 bases between the two germline ends.

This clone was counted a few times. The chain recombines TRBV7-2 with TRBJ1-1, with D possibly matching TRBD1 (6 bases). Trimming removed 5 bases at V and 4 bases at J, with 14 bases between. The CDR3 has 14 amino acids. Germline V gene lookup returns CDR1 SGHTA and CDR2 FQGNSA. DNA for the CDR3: TGTGCCAGCAGCGTTGACAGGTGGGTCACTGAAGCTTTCTTT. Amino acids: CASSVDRWVTEAFF.

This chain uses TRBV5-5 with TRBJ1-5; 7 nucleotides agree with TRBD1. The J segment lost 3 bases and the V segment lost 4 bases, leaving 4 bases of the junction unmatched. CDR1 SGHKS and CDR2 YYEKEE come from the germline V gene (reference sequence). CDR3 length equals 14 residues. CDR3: CASSRQGNNQPQHF. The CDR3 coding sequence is TGTGCCAGCAGCCGACAGGGCAACAATCAGCCCCAGCATTTT.

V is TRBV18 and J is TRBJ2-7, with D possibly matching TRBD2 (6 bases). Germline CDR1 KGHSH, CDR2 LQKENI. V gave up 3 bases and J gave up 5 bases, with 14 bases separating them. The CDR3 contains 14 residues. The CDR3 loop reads CASSPSGEEDEQYF. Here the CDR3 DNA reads TGTGCCAGCTCACCCTCGGGGGAGGAGGACGAGCAGTACTTC.

This chain's CDR3 is CASSQTPGGRGEEKLFF. The CDR3 bases are TGTGCCAGCAGCCAAACTCCCGGGGGCAGGGGGGAAGAAAAACTGTTTTTT. The chain has TRBV4-2 and TRBJ1-4; 7 nucleotides line up with TRBD1. The CDR3 covers 17 residues. CDR1 is LGHNA, CDR2 YNFKEQ, per germline. The junction had 14 bases not matched to a gene; V was cut back by 2 bases and J by 8 bases.

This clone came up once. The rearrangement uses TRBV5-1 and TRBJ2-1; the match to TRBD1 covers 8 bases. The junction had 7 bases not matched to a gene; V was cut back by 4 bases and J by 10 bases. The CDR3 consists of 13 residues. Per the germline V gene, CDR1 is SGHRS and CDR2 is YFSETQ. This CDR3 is CASSPRGLGEQFF. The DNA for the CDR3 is TGCGCCAGCAGCCCCAGGGGGCTCGGAGAGCAGTTCTTC.

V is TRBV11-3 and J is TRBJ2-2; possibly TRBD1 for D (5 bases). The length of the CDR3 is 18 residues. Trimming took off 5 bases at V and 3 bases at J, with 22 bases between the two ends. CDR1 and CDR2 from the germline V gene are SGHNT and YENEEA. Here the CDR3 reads CASSPGLGGQGDTGELFF. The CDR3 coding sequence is TGTGCCAGCAGCCCAGGTCTAGGTGGGCAGGGTGACACCGGGGAGCTGTTTTTT.

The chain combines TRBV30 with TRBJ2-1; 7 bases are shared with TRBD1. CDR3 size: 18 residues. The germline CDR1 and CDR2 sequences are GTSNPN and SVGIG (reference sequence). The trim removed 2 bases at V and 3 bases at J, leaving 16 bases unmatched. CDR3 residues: CAWSTTHSRGTFYNEQFF. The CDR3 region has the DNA TGTGCCTGGAGTACCACCCATAGCAGGGGGACGTTCTACAATGAGCAGTTCTTC.

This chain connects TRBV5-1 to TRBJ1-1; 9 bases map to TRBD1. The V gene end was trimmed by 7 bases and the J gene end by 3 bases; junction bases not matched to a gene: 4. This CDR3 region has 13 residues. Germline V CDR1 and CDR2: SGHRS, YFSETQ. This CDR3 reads CASGQGYDTEAFF. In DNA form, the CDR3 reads TGCGCCAGCGGACAGGGGTACGACACTGAAGCTTTCTTT.

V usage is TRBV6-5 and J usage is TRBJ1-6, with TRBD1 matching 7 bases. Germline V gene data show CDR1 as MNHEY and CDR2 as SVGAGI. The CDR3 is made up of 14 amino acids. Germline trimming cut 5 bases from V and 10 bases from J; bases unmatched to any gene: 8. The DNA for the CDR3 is TGTGCCAGCAGTCTTCAGACAGGGAGCTCACCCCTCCACTTT. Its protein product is CASSLQTGSSPLHF.

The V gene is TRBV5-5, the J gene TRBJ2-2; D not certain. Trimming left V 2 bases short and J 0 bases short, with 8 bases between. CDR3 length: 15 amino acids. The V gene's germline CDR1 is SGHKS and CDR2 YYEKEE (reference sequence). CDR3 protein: CASSFTESNTGELFF. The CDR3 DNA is TGTGCCAGCAGCTTCACGGAGTCGAACACCGGGGAGCTGTTTTTT. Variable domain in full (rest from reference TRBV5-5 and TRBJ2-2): DAGVTQSPTHLIKTRGQQVTLRCSPISGHKSVSWYQQVLGQGPQFIFQYYEKEERGRGNFPDRFSARQFPNYSSELNVNALLLGDSALYLCASSFTESNTGELFFGEGSRLTVL.

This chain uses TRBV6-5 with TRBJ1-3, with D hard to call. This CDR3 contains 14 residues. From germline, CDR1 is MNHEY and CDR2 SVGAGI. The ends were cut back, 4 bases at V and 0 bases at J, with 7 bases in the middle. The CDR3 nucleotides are TGTGCCAGCAGTTTGCGAAGCTCTGGAAACACCATATATTTT. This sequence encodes CASSLRSSGNTIYF.

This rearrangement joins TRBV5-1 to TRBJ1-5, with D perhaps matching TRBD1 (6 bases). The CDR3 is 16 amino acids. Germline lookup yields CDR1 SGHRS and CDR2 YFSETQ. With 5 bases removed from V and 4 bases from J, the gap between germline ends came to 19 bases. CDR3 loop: CASRPTIGGRNQPQHF. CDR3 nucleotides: TGCGCCAGCAGGCCGACGATAGGGGGAAGAAATCAGCCCCAGCATTTT.

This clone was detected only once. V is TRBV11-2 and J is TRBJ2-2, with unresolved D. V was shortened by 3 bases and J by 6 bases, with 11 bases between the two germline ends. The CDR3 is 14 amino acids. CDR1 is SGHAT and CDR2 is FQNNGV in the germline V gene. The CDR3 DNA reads TGTGCCAGCAGCTTGCAGGTACTGGCCGGGGAGCTGTTTTTT. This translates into CASSLQVLAGELFF.

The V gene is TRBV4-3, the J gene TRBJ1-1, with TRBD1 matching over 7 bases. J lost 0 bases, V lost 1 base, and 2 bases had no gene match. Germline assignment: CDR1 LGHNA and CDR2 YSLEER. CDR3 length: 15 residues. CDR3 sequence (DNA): TGCGCCAGCAGCCAAGCACAGGGGATGAACACTGAAGCTTTCTTT. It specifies CASSQAQGMNTEAFF.

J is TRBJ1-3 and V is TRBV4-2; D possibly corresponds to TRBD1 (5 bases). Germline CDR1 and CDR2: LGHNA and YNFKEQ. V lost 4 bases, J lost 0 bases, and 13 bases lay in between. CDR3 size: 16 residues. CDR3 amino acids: CASSLQAPGSGNTIYF. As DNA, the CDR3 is TGTGCCAGCAGCCTACAGGCTCCCGGCTCTGGAAACACCATATATTTT.

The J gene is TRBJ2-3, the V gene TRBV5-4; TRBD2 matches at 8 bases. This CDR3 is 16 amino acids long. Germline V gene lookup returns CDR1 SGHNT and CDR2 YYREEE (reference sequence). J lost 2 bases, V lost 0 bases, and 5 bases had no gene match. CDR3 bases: TGTGCCAGCAGCTTGGAAATAGCGGGGACCACAGATACGCAGTATTTT. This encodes CASSLEIAGTTDTQYF.

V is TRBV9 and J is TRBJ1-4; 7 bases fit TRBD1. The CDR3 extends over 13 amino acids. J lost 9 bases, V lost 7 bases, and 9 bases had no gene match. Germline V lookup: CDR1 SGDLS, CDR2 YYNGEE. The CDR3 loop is CASSTGPGKKLFF. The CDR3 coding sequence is TGTGCCAGCTCGACAGGGCCCGGAAAAAAACTGTTTTTT.

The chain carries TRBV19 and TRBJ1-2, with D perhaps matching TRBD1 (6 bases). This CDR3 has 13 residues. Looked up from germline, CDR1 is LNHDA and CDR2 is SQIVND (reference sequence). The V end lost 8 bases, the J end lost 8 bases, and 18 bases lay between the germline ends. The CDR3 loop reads CASAAGHYRGYTF. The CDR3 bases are TGTGCCAGTGCGGCGGGACACTACCGGGGCTACACCTTC.